This T cell receptor (beta chain) comes out of a study of T-cell memory formation after mild COVID-19 (dated by TCRdb to the early 2020s). For the study in its entirety: TCR sequence clusters from the two donors were found to be largely donor specific. Two young, previously healthy adult volunteers made up the cohort, one male and one female. T-cell clones expanding and contracting after mild COVID-19 in two donors were tracked by longitudinal TCRalpha and TCRbeta repertoire sequencing. Here is what the overall study found, with its caveats: Whether the second-wave clones peaking on day 37 were SARS-CoV-2 specific was not confirmed. Only two mild cases were covered by the study, and larger cohorts that include severe cases with pre-infection samples were considered necessary. Some responding clones were detected in pre-infection memory, which suggested that pre-existing cross-reactive memory T cells had joined the SARS-CoV-2 response. Contracting CD4+ clones were located mainly in the CM and EM memory subsets, whereas CD8+ clones were found to be enriched in EMRA. Balanced CD4/CD8 phenotypes were observed for clones contracting from day 15 to 85, whereas a bias towards CD4+ was observed for a second wave of clones expanding from day 15 to 37.

Ficoll-Paque density gradient centrifugation was used to isolate PBMCs. TCRdb lists the instrument as Illumina NovaSeq 6000. Using 5'RACE with constant-segment primers, TCRalpha and TCRbeta cDNA libraries were constructed, with sample barcodes and unique molecular identifiers added in the process. Trizol reagent was used to extract RNA from every sample. Library amplification was performed in two PCR steps, and a second sample barcode and Illumina TruSeq adapters were introduced in the second step. Libraries were sequenced on an Illumina NovaSeq with 2 x 150 bp paired-end reads. The authors processed their data as follows. Demultiplexing of reads and collapsing into UMI-guided consensus sequences were performed with migec v1.2.7. Using mixcr v2.1.11, the UMI consensuses were aligned to TRA and TRB V and J templates and assembled into clonotypes. A clonotype was counted as expanded or contracted only if both edgeR and NoisET called the change significant, with noise models trained on biological replicates. edgeR calls used a false discovery rate-adjusted p below 0.01 and a log2 fold-change threshold of 1. As an exploratory analysis of dynamics, max-normalized trajectories of the 1000 most abundant clonotypes were examined with PCA combined with hierarchical clustering. Separately sequenced CD4+ and CD8+ repertoires were used to assign a CD4 or CD8 phenotype to each responding clone. TCRdb trimmed the raw reads at Q25, called clones with MiXCR and kept productive beta chains. Each entry is one CDR3 protein sequence, shown with its most common DNA and genes. The V and J calls were determined by TCRdb, not by the authors. The sample includes about 350,000 distinct CDR3 sequences, with 20% observed a single time. The ten largest clonotypes hold around a fifth of the sample.

The CDR1 and CDR2 encoded by the germline V gene are MGHRA and YSYEKL. The CDR3 starts with the cysteine, ends with the phenylalanine, and has 15 residues. Only the CDR3 part of the read is kept: 45 bases, read in frame from the first base. Trimming takes 5 bases off V and 1 base off J; junction bases not matched to a gene: 4. Details on this clonotype: The specificity of this receptor is unknown. Base qualities are not recorded, but no much larger clone differs from it by a single base.

The chain employs TRBV4-1 and TRBJ1-1; 10 bases in between match TRBD1. This clonotype was sampled from a man aged 18 to 30 who had mild COVID-19 (a few samples of this study predate the infection). The sample titles of this study are shuffled in the database, so cell type and time point are left out; the donor was told from shared clones. Specimen: PBMCs or a T cell subset sorted from them (not recorded which). The CDR3 protein sequence reads: CASSKWDRGNTEAFF. The DNA reads as follows: TGCGCCAGCAGCAAATGGGACAGGGGGAACACTGAAGCTTTCTTT.